This passage covers 13 T cell receptor beta chains from one sample sequenced in a study of blood T cells in healthy people across ages. Through a sample-barcoded 5' primer and a J-beta primer mix, a second PCR was run for roughly 6 to 11 cycles. MiXCR, run by TCRdb on the 5' RACE reads, gives a single entry per CDR3 protein. The sample includes about 940,000 distinct CDR3 sequences, 45% to 50% of them seen just once. Sequencing input: blood. The receptor set was obtained from a young man in good health.

The chain joins TRBV30 to TRBJ1-6; TRBD1 might be the D (6 bases). The germline gives CDR1 GTSNPN, CDR2 SVGIG (reference sequence). This CDR3 comprises 15 residues. Deletions cut 0 bases from V and 7 bases from J, with 13 bases between. This CDR3 is CAWSVLTGLNSPLHF. Here the CDR3 DNA reads TGTGCCTGGAGTGTACTAACAGGGCTGAATTCACCCCTCCACTTT.

At least ten counts were recorded for this clonotype. The CDR3 DNA reads TGCAGTGCAGCAGGGGGGGCCTACAATGAGCAGTTCTTC. Protein product: CSAAGGAYNEQFF. This chain uses TRBV20-1 with TRBJ2-1, with D perhaps assigned TRBD1 or TRBD2 (7 bases each). CDR1 is DFQATT, CDR2 SNEGSKA, per germline (reference sequence). This CDR3 spans 13 amino acids. V was clipped by 6 bases and J by 2 bases, with 11 bases between them.

The gene calls are TRBV7-2 and TRBJ1-5; 9 bases are shared with TRBD1. The CDR3 is made up of 14 amino acids. V was clipped by 7 bases and J by 5 bases; unmatched bases: 6. Germline CDR1 is SGHTA and CDR2 is FQGNSA. CDR3 region: CASNLRQGDQPQHF. The CDR3 DNA is TGTGCCAGCAACCTCAGACAGGGGGATCAGCCCCAGCATTTT. The full variable domain, in which reference TRBV7-2 and TRBJ1-5 provide the parts outside the CDR3, is GAGVSQSPSNKVTEKGKDVELRCDPISGHTALYWYRQSLGQGLEFLIYFQGNSAPDKSGLPSDRFSAERTGGSVSTLTIQRTQQEDSAVYLCASNLRQGDQPQHFGDGTRLSIL.

A remark on this clonotype: A read error is possible here, since a much larger clone lies one base away. CDR3 sequence (DNA): TGTGCCAGCAGTGACGGGACTAGCAATGAGCAGTACTTC. Translation: CASSDGTSNEQYF. This chain uses TRBV6-4 with TRBJ2-5; 9 bases align to TRBD2. Germline V CDR1 and CDR2: MRHNA, SNTAGT. With 2 bases clipped from V and 11 bases from J, the junction kept 6 bases outside the gene matches. The CDR3 extends over 13 amino acids.

The rearrangement joins TRBV11-2 to TRBJ2-5, with 8 bases lining up with TRBD2. The J call may be wrong; the DNA end is better matched by TRBJ2-7. Germline V gives CDR1 SGHAT, CDR2 FQNNGV. The CDR3 covers 13 residues. The CDR3 loop is CASSLPGGLEQYF. The CDR3 DNA follows: TGTGCCAGCAGCTTACCGGGGGGGCTCGAGCAGTACTTC.

V is TRBV29-1 and J is TRBJ1-4; TRBD1 is a possible D gene (6 bases). Trimming removed 6 bases at V and 8 bases at J, with 13 bases between. This CDR3 spans 12 amino acids. Germline CDR1 is SQVTM and CDR2 is ANQGSEA. The CDR3 loop reads CSVWTQGEKLFF. In DNA form, the CDR3 reads TGCAGCGTATGGACCCAGGGGGAAAAACTGTTTTTT.

This clonotype was observed a handful of times. V gene TRBV7-9 combines with J gene TRBJ1-1; 7 bases are a match to TRBD1. The CDR3 covers 16 residues. The trim removed 3 bases at V and 1 base at J, leaving 8 bases unmatched. Germline values: CDR1 SEHNR, CDR2 FQNEAQ (reference sequence). Written as DNA, the CDR3 is TGTGCCAGCAGCTTGACAGGGTGGGAGGGGAACACTGAAGCTTTCTTT. Encoded protein: CASSLTGWEGNTEAFF.

The chain joins TRBV12-3 or TRBV12-4 to TRBJ2-3; D gene unclear. V gave up 5 bases and J gave up 11 bases, with 23 bases separating them. The CDR3 contains 15 residues. The CDR3 sequence is CASSRSRASADVQYF. For the CDR3, the DNA is TGTGCCAGCAGTCGCAGTAGAGCGAGCGCAGATGTGCAGTATTTT.

This clonotype was observed a handful of times. This rearrangement joins TRBV30 to TRBJ2-7; TRBD1 might be the D (6 bases). The germline V gene has CDR1 GTSNPN and CDR2 SVGIG (reference sequence). This CDR3 has 14 residues. Trimming stripped 0 bases from V and 0 bases from J, with 9 bases between. The CDR3 is CAWSVGGSSYEQYF. The CDR3 DNA follows: TGTGCCTGGAGTGTAGGGGGTAGCTCCTACGAGCAGTACTTC.

The V call is TRBV2, the J call TRBJ1-2; D ambiguous. Per the germline V gene, CDR1 is SNHLY and CDR2 is FYNNEI. Trimming stripped 3 bases from V and 7 bases from J, with 18 bases between. The CDR3 is 15 amino acids. DNA of the CDR3: TGTGCCAGCAGTGATCCCCCTAGATCGTCTAGTGGCTACACCTTC. Translating gives CASSDPPRSSSGYTF.

This clonotype occurred a few times. The chain is built from TRBV6-2 or TRBV6-3 and TRBJ2-1; D may correspond to TRBD1 or TRBD2 (5 bases each). The CDR3 length is 16 residues. Germline assignment: CDR1 MNHEY and CDR2 SVGEGT. The V gene lost 2 bases and the J gene lost 8 bases, with 19 bases spanning the gap. The CDR3 nucleotides are TGTGCCAGCAGTTACCCGACGGGGCTGGAAAAAGATGAGCAGTTCTTC. It is translated as CASSYPTGLEKDEQFF.

The chain carries TRBV30 and TRBJ1-6; D remains unclear. Per the germline V gene, CDR1 is GTSNPN and CDR2 is SVGIG (reference sequence). Trimming took off 3 bases at V and 8 bases at J, with 17 bases between the two ends. The CDR3 totals 15 residues. For the CDR3, the DNA is TGTGCCTGGAGGGACTCAAACCTAAGGGATTCACCCCTCCACTTT. Translated: CAWRDSNLRDSPLHF.

This clonotype came up a few times. The chain is built from TRBV10-3 and TRBJ2-5, with no clear D. The CDR3 runs to 15 residues. V dropped 0 bases and J dropped 0 bases, with 8 bases sitting between them. The germline CDR1 and CDR2 sequences are ENHRY and SYGVKD. In DNA, the CDR3 is TGTGCCATCAGTGAGTCGGCAGTAAACCAAGAGACCCAGTACTTC. Protein product: CAISESAVNQETQYF.